This T cell receptor beta chain derives from a study of OX40 agonist ivuxolimab in advanced cancers. Study as a whole: In this trial design, patients received ivuxolimab intravenously at 0.01 to 10 mg/kg every 2 weeks.

Assay: immunoSEQ multiplex PCR; the TCRdb copy retains only in-frame clones and omits some. Of tens of thousands of clones listed, roughly 85% were seen once; the top ten hold approximately 5%. CDR1 is MNHEY, CDR2 SMNVEV, per germline (reference sequence). Trimming cost V 6 bases and J 0 bases; bases outside gene matches: 4. This CDR3 comprises 15 residues. The TCR was taken from an adult with an advanced solid tumor such as melanoma, head and neck, liver or kidney cancer. The sequenced sample was CD4+ or CD8+ T cells sorted from blood, obtained in a trial of the OX40 agonist ivuxolimab. The J gene is TRBJ2-3, the V gene TRBV27; 9 nucleotides agree with TRBD2. CDR3 in amino acids: CASSSAGGSTDTQYF. The CDR3 DNA follows: TGTGCCAGCAGCTCAGCGGGAGGAAGCACAGATACGCAGTATTTT.